The 5 T cell receptor beta chains in this list originate from one sample, sequenced in a study of cytomegalovirus exposure and HLA in healthy donors. Vbeta (60) and Jbeta (13) primers were used in the PCR. Clones were sequenced by immunoSEQ multiplex PCR, and TCRdb holds only the in-frame ones, with some missing. This sample has roughly 180,000 clones, with approximately 84% found just once. Sequenced: PBMCs. Source of these receptors: a female donor in good health and CMV-seronegative.

This clone was seen a single time. The chain recombines TRBV19 with TRBJ1-5; perhaps TRBD1 as D (5 bases). This CDR3 is 17 amino acids long. The V gene's germline CDR1 is LNHDA and CDR2 SQIVND (reference sequence). V was trimmed by 5 bases and J by 3 bases, leaving 20 bases between them. In DNA form, the CDR3 reads TGTGCCAGTAGTCTAAGACGTAGGCAGGGATACAATCAGCCCCAGCATTTT. Protein: CASSLRRRQGYNQPQHF.

The CDR3 here is CAIRGTGFYEQYF. CDR3 in DNA: TGTGCCATCAGGGGGACAGGGTTCTACGAGCAGTACTTC. V and J are TRBV10-3 and TRBJ2-5; 9 nucleotides line up with TRBD1. The DNA end favors TRBJ2-7, so the J call may be wrong. The V gene's germline CDR1 is ENHRY and CDR2 SYGVKD. The CDR3 consists of 13 residues.

With regard to this clone: Other nucleotide sequences in the sample specify the same CDR3. This CDR3 reads CASSFSGSSYNEQFF. Here the CDR3 DNA reads TGTGCCAGCAGTTTTAGCGGTAGCTCCTACAATGAGCAGTTCTTC. V is TRBV6-5 and J is TRBJ2-1; D perhaps matches TRBD2 (6 bases). V shed 4 bases and J shed 0 bases, with 10 bases lying between them. The CDR3 extends over 15 amino acids. The germline gives CDR1 MNHEY, CDR2 SVGAGI.

The chain combines TRBV5-1 with TRBJ2-5, with D unclear. The DNA end favors TRBJ2-7, so the J call may be wrong. The germline gives CDR1 SGHRS, CDR2 YFSETQ. This CDR3 is built from 13 residues. CDR3 loop: CASSLASDYEQYF. The CDR3 coding sequence is TGCGCCAGCAGCTTGGCGTCAGACTACGAGCAGTACTTC.

This clone was observed a handful of times. The V call is TRBV5-8, the J call TRBJ2-7; TRBD2 aligns across 7 bases. Germline CDR1 SGHTS, CDR2 YDEGEE. V shed 5 bases and J 2 bases; nucleotides not matched to a gene: 4. This CDR3 region has 13 residues. CDR3 in DNA: TGTGCCAGCAGTACCGGGAGGCCCTACGAGCAGTACTTC. It translates to CASSTGRPYEQYF.